Here is one T cell receptor (beta chain) with its context. Seattle cases were enrolled at active infection and followed longitudinally. The data derive from a study of blood T cell repertoires in COVID-19. Study as a whole: The samples span acute and convalescent COVID-19 from the United States, Italy and Spain. PBMCs, B-cell-depleted T cells, or T cells provided the cDNA or gDNA that made up the material.

The CDR3 is 13 residues long. The ends lost 4 bases at V and 8 bases at J; junction bases unmatched: 7. CDR1 SQVTM and CDR2 ANQGSEA come from the germline V gene. Per the original methods: For nucleated cells, counts were estimated from reference gene primer amplification. The method was immunoSEQ multiplex PCR; TCRdb's version includes in-frame clones alone and lacks a portion of them. V and J calls and clone size come straight from that table; D and trimming were deduced from the DNA. Found here are more than 300,000 clones, around 90% of them singletons; the top ten hold around 0.98%. V is TRBV29-1 and J is TRBJ1-4; TRBD1 matches 7 bases. The sequence was collected from a woman aged 40-49 years with COVID-19, enrolled during active disease. What was sequenced was peripheral blood. The CDR3 spells CSVGSAGGEKLFF. The CDR3 DNA sequence: TGCAGCGTTGGTTCGGCAGGGGGAGAAAAACTGTTTTTT.